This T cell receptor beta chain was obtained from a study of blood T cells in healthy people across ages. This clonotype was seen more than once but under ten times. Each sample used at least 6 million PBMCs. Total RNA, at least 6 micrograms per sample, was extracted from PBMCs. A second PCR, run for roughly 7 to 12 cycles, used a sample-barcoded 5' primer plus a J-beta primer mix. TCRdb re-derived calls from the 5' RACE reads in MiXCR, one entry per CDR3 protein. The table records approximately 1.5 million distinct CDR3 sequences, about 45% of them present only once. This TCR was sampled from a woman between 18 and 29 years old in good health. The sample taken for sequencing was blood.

In nucleotides, the CDR3 is TGCGCCAGCAGCCAATCCCTAGCGGGGTATCTATCCTACGAGCAGTACTTC. Amino acids: CASSQSLAGYLSYEQYF. The chain joins TRBV4-3 to TRBJ2-7, with TRBD2 matching 9 bases. Germline CDR1 is LGHNA and CDR2 is YSLEER. With V trimmed by 2 bases and J by 1 base, 9 bases remained unmatched. CDR3 length: 17 residues.